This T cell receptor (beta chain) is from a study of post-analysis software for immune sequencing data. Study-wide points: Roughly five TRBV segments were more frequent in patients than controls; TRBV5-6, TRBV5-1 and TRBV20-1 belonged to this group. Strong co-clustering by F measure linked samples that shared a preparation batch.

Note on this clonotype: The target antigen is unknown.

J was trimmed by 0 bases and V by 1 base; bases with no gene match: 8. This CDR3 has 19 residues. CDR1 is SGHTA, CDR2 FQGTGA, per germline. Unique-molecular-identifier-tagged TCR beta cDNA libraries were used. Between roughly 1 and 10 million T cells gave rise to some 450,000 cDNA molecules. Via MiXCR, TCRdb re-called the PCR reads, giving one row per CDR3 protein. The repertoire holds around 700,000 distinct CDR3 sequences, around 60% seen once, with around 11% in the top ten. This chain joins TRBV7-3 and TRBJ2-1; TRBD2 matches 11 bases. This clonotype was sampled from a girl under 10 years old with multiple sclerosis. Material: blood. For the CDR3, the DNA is TGTGCCAGCAGCTTAATTCTTTTGACTAGCGGGACCTCCTACAATGAGCAGTTCTTC. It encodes CASSLILLTSGTSYNEQFF.